This passage covers 27 T cell receptor beta chains from one sample sequenced in a study of T cell clonality in common variable immunodeficiency. General study results and limits: In common variable immunodeficiency, TCR beta chains reportedly carried fewer deletions and N-nucleotide insertions.

Data came from immunoSEQ multiplex PCR; TCRdb stores just in-frame clones and leaves some out. The sample has 16,000 or so clones, none seen only once. No antigen has been identified for these receptors. Sequencing input: peripheral blood mononuclear cells. These receptors all stem from a human donor with common variable immunodeficiency.

This clone occurred many times. The CDR3 extends 3 residues past the end of the read, so its final part is completed from the germline J gene. V gene TRBV5-1 combines with J gene TRBJ1-1; D is perhaps TRBD1 (5 bases). The CDR3 length is 15 residues. Germline V gene data show CDR1 as SGHRS and CDR2 as YFSETQ. Trimming shortened V by 0 bases and J by 0 bases, and 9 bases separated the two germline ends. The DNA read from the CDR3 is TGCGCCAGCAGCTTGGATAGGGGATTGAACACTGAA. Residues: CASSLDRGLNTE. The CDR3 in full is CASSLDRGLNTEAFF.

This clone was observed a few times. CDR3 sequence: CAWAAAAGDIQYF. CDR3 DNA (partial): TGTGCCTGGGCTGCGGCAGCGGGGGACATT. This chain links TRBV30 with TRBJ2-4; 8 bases line up with TRBD2. Read coverage stops 3 residues before the CDR3 terminus; the germline J gene supplies the remainder. The CDR3 contains 13 residues. Germline loops: CDR1 GTSNPN, CDR2 SVGIG (reference sequence). V gave up 5 bases and J gave up 8 bases; unmatched junction bases: 8.

With respect to this clone: The read falls 3 residues short of the CDR3 end, and the missing part is taken from the germline J gene. The rearrangement joins TRBV7-3 to TRBJ2-5, with 10 bases lining up with TRBD1. Trimming took 5 bases from V and 2 from J; bases not matched to a gene: 5. The CDR3 is 15 residues long. The V gene's germline CDR1 is SGHTA and CDR2 FQGTGA. The covered CDR3 bases are TGTGCCAGCAGCCCGGACAGGGGGTTGCAAGAGACC. Translated: CASSPDRGLQET. The full CDR3 reads CASSPDRGLQETQYF.

This clone was found many times. The read gets to within 3 residues of the CDR3 end, and the germline J gene fills in the rest. V is TRBV2 and J is TRBJ1-1, with TRBD1 matching over 9 bases. The CDR3 has 11 residues. Germline-derived CDR1 and CDR2 are SNHLY and FYNNEI. CDR3 bases read: TGTGCCAGAACCCAAGACAGGGGG. Its translation is CARTQDRG. In full, the CDR3 reads CARTQDRGAFF. The full variable domain, completed using reference TRBV2 and TRBJ1-1, is EPEVTQTPSHQVTQMGQEVILRCVPISNHLYFYWYRQILGQKVEFLVSFYNNEISEKSEIFDDQFSVERPDGSNFTLKIRSTKLEDSAMYFCARTQDRGAFFGQGTRLTVV.

Regarding this clone: The read terminates 3 residues before the CDR3 end, so the remaining end is supplied by the germline J gene. This chain links TRBV7-9 with TRBJ2-7, with 9 nucleotides matching TRBD1. Trimming took 5 bases from V and 4 from J; bases not matched to a gene: 9. The CDR3 extends over 15 amino acids. CDR1 and CDR2 from the germline V gene are SEHNR and FQNEAQ (reference sequence). The sequenced CDR3 bases are TGTGCCAGCAGCAAATCCGGGACAGGGTTGTACGAG. Translated: CASSKSGTGLYE. The full CDR3 protein reads CASSKSGTGLYEQYF.

This clone was detected ten times or more. The read terminates 3 residues ahead of where the CDR3 ends, so the germline J gene completes it. V usage is TRBV2 and J usage is TRBJ1-6; tentative D call: TRBD1 (6 bases). The CDR3 extends over 15 amino acids. Trimming left V 0 bases short and J 7 bases short, with 10 bases between. CDR1 is SNHLY, CDR2 FYNNEI, per germline. CDR3 DNA, as far as it was read: TGTGCCAGCAGTGAAGCACACACAGGGAATTCACCC. It specifies CASSEAHTGNSP. The CDR3 in full is CASSEAHTGNSPLHF.

With regard to this clone: The read stops 3 residues short of the end of the CDR3; the missing end is completed from the germline J gene. The rearrangement uses TRBV7-9 and TRBJ1-6; the D gene is possibly TRBD1 (5 bases). Germline loops: CDR1 SEHNR, CDR2 FQNEAQ (reference sequence). This CDR3 has 13 residues. The CDR3 reads CASQGSYNSPLHF. CDR3 bases read: TGTGCTAGCCAGGGCTCCTATAATTCACCC. The full variable domain, rest sourced from reference TRBV7-9 and TRBJ1-6, is DTGVSQNPRHKITKRGQNVTFRCDPISEHNRLYWYRQTLGQGPEFLTYFQNEAQLEKSRLLSDRFSAERPKGSFSTLEIQRTEQGDSAMYLCASQGSYNSPLHFGNGTRLTVT.

This clone was detected ten times or more. The read ends 3 residues before the CDR3 terminus; that terminus is restored from the germline J gene. V is TRBV30 and J is TRBJ2-5; tentative D call: TRBD2 (5 bases). Between the trimmed V and J ends, which lost 3 bases and 2 bases, there was a span of 22 bases. CDR3 length equals 17 residues. Germline CDR1 is GTSNPN and CDR2 is SVGIG (reference sequence). CDR3 DNA, as far as it was read: TGTGCCTGGAGCGCGGGTATGGTAGCCGTGCTTCAAGAGACC. It specifies CAWSAGMVAVLQET. The CDR3, in full, reads CAWSAGMVAVLQETQYF.

In its sample, this clone ranks as medium-sized. The read falls 3 residues short of the CDR3 end, and the missing part is taken from the germline J gene. The V gene is TRBV20-1, the J gene TRBJ1-2; TRBD1 matches at 7 bases. The germline gives CDR1 DFQATT, CDR2 SNEGSKA (reference sequence). The CDR3 consists of 13 residues. CDR3 sequence reads: CSAREQGVMDYTF. Partial CDR3 DNA: TGCAGTGCTAGAGAGCAGGGGGTAATGGAC.

This clone was counted a few times. The observed sequence ends 3 residues before the CDR3 terminus, with the missing tail filled in from the germline J gene. The chain has TRBV2 and TRBJ2-7, with D unclear. The V and J ends lost 7 bases and 6 bases respectively, with 16 bases between them. Germline values: CDR1 SNHLY, CDR2 FYNNEI. CDR3 size: 13 residues. CDR3 bases read: TGTGCCAGCAAGAACAGCCTCTTTGGCGAG. Translated: CASKNSLFGE. The CDR3 in its entirety is CASKNSLFGEQYF.

Regarding this clone: The read terminates 3 residues before the CDR3 end, so the remaining end is supplied by the germline J gene. The gene calls are TRBV7-8 and TRBJ1-2; D is perhaps TRBD1 (5 bases). V lost 5 bases and J lost 2, with 15 bases in between. Germline-derived CDR1 and CDR2 are SGHVS and FQNEAQ. CDR3 length: 15 amino acids. The CDR3 sequence: CASSQRQIANYGYTF. The CDR3 bases that were read are TGTGCCAGCAGCCAACGACAGATAGCCAACTATGGC.

This clone came up many times. The CDR3 end lies 3 residues beyond the end of the read and is filled in from the germline J gene. The chain recombines TRBV7-2 with TRBJ1-6; the D gene is possibly TRBD1 (6 bases). V was trimmed by 4 bases and J by 3 bases, leaving 10 bases between them. CDR3 size: 15 residues. Germline lookup yields CDR1 SGHTA and CDR2 FQGNSA. This chain's CDR3 is CASSSRTDYNSPLHF. The sequenced part of the CDR3 DNA is TGTGCCAGCAGCTCCCGGACAGACTATAATTCACCC.

Note on this clone: The CDR3 extends 3 residues past the end of the read, so its final part is completed from the germline J gene. J is TRBJ2-7 and V is TRBV2, with 10 bases that match TRBD2. This CDR3 has 17 amino acids. With V trimmed by 6 bases and J by 2 bases, 13 bases remained unmatched. Looked up from germline, CDR1 is SNHLY and CDR2 is FYNNEI. CDR3 in amino acids: CASRRRLAGVDTYEQYF. The CDR3 bases that were read are TGTGCCAGCAGGAGGCGGCTAGCGGGGGTCGACACCTACGAG. Full variable domain (outside the CDR3, taken from reference TRBV2 and TRBJ2-7): EPEVTQTPSHQVTQMGQEVILRCVPISNHLYFYWYRQILGQKVEFLVSFYNNEISEKSEIFDDQFSVERPDGSNFTLKIRSTKLEDSAMYFCASRRRLAGVDTYEQYFGPGTRLTVT.

This clone has more than one count but fewer than ten. The sequence runs out 3 residues before the end of the CDR3; the remainder is reconstructed from the germline J gene. V gene TRBV2 combines with J gene TRBJ2-3; D is unclear. This CDR3 is 12 amino acids long. V dropped 3 bases and J dropped 8 bases, with 9 bases sitting between them. The germline gives CDR1 SNHLY, CDR2 FYNNEI. Partial CDR3 DNA: TGTGCCAGCAGTGAGTCGCGGAGTACG. Translation gives CASSESRST. The complete CDR3 protein is CASSESRSTQYF.

A word on this clone: The read falls 3 residues short of the CDR3 end, and the missing part is taken from the germline J gene. The rearrangement joins TRBV5-1 to TRBJ2-3, with D possibly called TRBD1 or TRBD2 (6 bases each). The germline CDR1 and CDR2 sequences are SGHRS and YFSETQ. The CDR3 loop spans 16 amino acids. Trimming removed 4 bases from V and 4 bases from J, with 19 bases in between. The part of the CDR3 DNA that was read is TGCGCCAGCAGCGCCTACCAGGGGAGGTTTTCAGATACG. Its translation: CASSAYQGRFSDT. In full, the CDR3 is CASSAYQGRFSDTQYF. Looking up the rest from reference TRBV5-1 and TRBJ2-3 gives the full variable domain: KAGVTQTPRYLIKTRGQQVTLSCSPISGHRSVSWYQQTPGQGLQFLFEYFSETQRNKGNFPGRFSGRQFSNSRSEMNVSTLELGDSALYLCASSAYQGRFSDTQYFGPGTRLTVL.

On this clone itself: The CDR3 end is not reached by the read, which stops 3 residues before it; the germline J gene fills it in. The rearrangement joins TRBV2 to TRBJ2-7; tentative D call: TRBD1 (5 bases). CDR1 SNHLY and CDR2 FYNNEI come from the germline V gene. Trimming removed 2 bases at V and 3 bases at J, with 5 bases between. This CDR3 spans 12 amino acids. The sequenced part of the CDR3 DNA is TGTGCCAGCAGTGAACAGGGCTACGAG. Translation: CASSEQGYE. The whole CDR3 sequence is CASSEQGYEQYF. The full variable domain, with the rest looked up from reference TRBV2 and TRBJ2-7, is EPEVTQTPSHQVTQMGQEVILRCVPISNHLYFYWYRQILGQKVEFLVSFYNNEISEKSEIFDDQFSVERPDGSNFTLKIRSTKLEDSAMYFCASSEQGYEQYFGPGTRLTVT.

Notes on this clone: The CDR3 is cut off 3 residues early in the read; its end comes from the germline J gene. The rearrangement uses TRBV7-9 and TRBJ1-2; TRBD1 matches 9 bases. The CDR3 runs 14 residues. Germline CDR1 and CDR2: SEHNR and FQNEAQ (reference sequence). The sequenced CDR3 bases are TGTGCCAGCAGCTCACCACAGGGGGCTGGAGGC. Its translation: CASSSPQGAGG. The whole CDR3 reads CASSSPQGAGGYTF.

In regard to this clone: The CDR3 end lies 3 residues beyond the end of the read and is filled in from the germline J gene. This sequence joins TRBV18 and TRBJ2-1, with TRBD2 identical over 7 bases. This CDR3 is 17 amino acids long. J lost 4 bases, V lost 2 bases, and 11 bases had no gene match. Per germline, CDR1 KGHSH and CDR2 LQKENI. The CDR3: CASSPVGSGALYNEQFF. The part of the CDR3 DNA that was read is TGTGCCAGCTCACCAGTGGGGAGCGGGGCACTATACAATGAG. The variable domain in full, completed from reference TRBV18 and TRBJ2-1, reads NAGVMQNPRHLVRRRGQEARLRCSPMKGHSHVYWYRQLPEEGLKFMVYLQKENIIDESGMPKERFSAEFPKEGPSILRIQQVVRGDSAAYFCASSPVGSGALYNEQFFGPGTRLTVL.

This clone was recorded at least ten times. The read stops 3 residues short of the end of the CDR3; the missing end is completed from the germline J gene. V usage is TRBV6-1 and J usage is TRBJ2-7; tentatively, D is TRBD1 or TRBD2 (6 bases each). With 2 bases removed from V and 6 bases from J, the gap between germline ends came to 14 bases. The CDR3 length is 14 residues. Germline V CDR1 and CDR2: MNHNS, SASEGT. The CDR3 spells CASSETRGRSEQYF. The part of the CDR3 DNA that was read is TGTGCCAGCAGTGAAACAAGGGGGAGGTCCGAG.

This clone has a handful of counts. Sequencing ends 3 residues short of the CDR3 end; the germline J gene provides the rest. This rearrangement joins TRBV2 to TRBJ2-3, with D possibly TRBD1 on 6 matching bases. The length of the CDR3 is 15 residues. V was shortened by 6 bases and J by 1 base, with 14 bases between the two germline ends. Germline V CDR1 and CDR2: SNHLY, FYNNEI. Here the CDR3 reads CASRGTHSRTDTQYF. The CDR3 DNA, read in part, is TGTGCCAGCAGAGGGACACATAGCCGCACAGATACG.

Remarks on this clone: The read halts 3 residues ahead of the CDR3 end, with the missing end drawn from the germline J gene. This rearrangement joins TRBV30 to TRBJ2-5; 7 nucleotides match TRBD2. J was trimmed by 6 bases and V by 0 bases; bases with no gene match: 4. Germline assignment: CDR1 GTSNPN and CDR2 SVGIG (reference sequence). The CDR3 runs 13 residues. CDR3 loop: CAWSVPGGKTQYF. The CDR3 bases that were read are TGTGCCTGGAGTGTACCGGGGGGAAAGACC.

This clone showed up just a few times. The read ends 3 residues shy of where the CDR3 ends; the end is completed using the germline J gene. The V and J genes are TRBV7-2 and TRBJ2-3; weak D call: TRBD2 (7 bases). From germline, CDR1 is SGHTA and CDR2 FQGNSA. The V and J ends lost 2 bases and 6 bases respectively, with 12 bases between them. This CDR3 comprises 14 residues. CDR3 bases read: TGTGCCAGCAGCTTATCGGGGGGCCGGGATACG. It codes for CASSLSGGRDT. The full-length CDR3 reads as CASSLSGGRDTQYF.

This clone was observed a few times. The CDR3 is cut off 3 residues early in the read; its end comes from the germline J gene. The chain joins TRBV29-1 to TRBJ2-3, with D possibly being TRBD1 (6 bases). This CDR3 spans 13 amino acids. V lost 6 bases to trimming and J lost 4 bases, with 14 bases between them. Germline V gene data show CDR1 as SQVTM and CDR2 as ANQGSEA. CDR3: CSVDSGGPDTQYF. The covered CDR3 bases are TGCAGCGTCGACTCTGGGGGCCCAGATACG.

Comments on this clone: The read falls 3 residues short of the CDR3 end, and the missing part is taken from the germline J gene. V gene TRBV7-2 combines with J gene TRBJ2-5; D perhaps matches TRBD1 (6 bases). The CDR3 totals 14 residues. CDR1 SGHTA and CDR2 FQGNSA come from the germline V gene. V gave up 5 bases and J gave up 2 bases, with 12 bases separating them. The sequenced CDR3 bases are TGTGCCAGCAGCCGTTCAGGGGCACAAGAGACC. Translation gives CASSRSGAQET. The entire CDR3 protein is CASSRSGAQETQYF.

Worth noting for this clone: The read finishes 3 residues shy of the CDR3 end, and the germline J gene is used to complete it. This chain uses TRBV19 with TRBJ2-1; D perhaps matches TRBD1 (6 bases). Germline CDR1 is LNHDA and CDR2 is SQIVND (reference sequence). V was trimmed by 4 bases and J by 2 bases, leaving 12 bases between them. This CDR3 is 15 amino acids long. The DNA read from the CDR3 is TGTGCCAGTAGTAAGGGGGTGAGGGCCTACAATGAG. Translating it yields CASSKGVRAYNE. The whole CDR3 protein reads CASSKGVRAYNEQFF.

This clone came up a few times. The CDR3 is cut off 3 residues early in the read; its end comes from the germline J gene. The chain has TRBV11-1 and TRBJ1-2; 8 bases fit TRBD1. In germline, CDR1 is SGHAT, CDR2 FQDESV (reference sequence). The CDR3 is made up of 15 amino acids. Unmatched junction bases numbered 11, after V lost 5 bases and J lost 6 bases. The CDR3 bases that were read are TGTGCCAGCAGCCCAGGTCCAGGGGGCTCGGATGGC. Protein sequence: CASSPGPGGSDG. The complete CDR3 reads CASSPGPGGSDGYTF.

As regards this clone: The read ends 3 residues early relative to the CDR3; the germline J gene fills the gap. This rearrangement joins TRBV7-8 to TRBJ1-5; weak D call: TRBD1 (6 bases). Looked up from germline, CDR1 is SGHVS and CDR2 is FQNEAQ. V lost 2 bases and J 2 bases, leaving 10 bases between the germline ends. The CDR3 has 15 amino acids. The sequenced part of the CDR3 DNA is TGTGCCAGCAGCTTACGCAGGGGCGGCAATCAGCCC. Translating gives CASSLRRGGNQP. In full, the CDR3 is CASSLRRGGNQPQHF.